This entry concerns a single T cell receptor beta chain. Its target is unknown. Sequencing used immunoSEQ multiplex PCR; TCRdb keeps in-frame clones, though not all of them. The sample shows fewer than 30,000 clones, approximately 83% of them seen only once. This entry comes from a study of T cells in narcolepsy. General observations from the study: Reportedly, autoreactive clonotypes were serially detected in patients' blood but not controls'. HCRT-specific and TRIB2-specific autoreactive clonotypes appeared among same-patient CSF and blood CD4+ clonotypes. Autoreactive clone sequences were missing from some blood memory CD4+ repertoires.

This CDR3 has 15 residues. V gave up 0 bases and J gave up 4 bases, with 12 bases separating them. Germline V CDR1 and CDR2: SGHNT, YENEEA. Sample: CD45RA- memory CD4+ T cells from PBMCs. The gene calls are TRBV11-3 and TRBJ1-2; D uncertain. The sequence came from a human donor with narcolepsy. The CDR3 sequence: CASSLDSSSLYGYTF. The CDR3 DNA sequence: TGTGCCAGCAGCTTAGATAGTAGTTCCCTCTATGGCTACACCTTC.